This T cell receptor (beta chain) was identified during a study of chemoradiotherapy in HPV16-positive cancers. TCRdb keeps only in-frame clones here, not all; method: immunoSEQ multiplex PCR. The table includes thousands of clones, roughly 90% detected once. Repertoires were sampled repeatedly during chemoradiotherapy. The V gene lost 6 bases and the J gene lost 7 bases, with 19 bases spanning the gap. Germline values: CDR1 SGHTA, CDR2 FQGNSA. The length of the CDR3 is 15 residues. This clonotype was obtained from a human donor with HPV-associated anogenital cancer. The specimen was tumor tissue, collected from a patient who underwent chemoradiotherapy. The gene calls are TRBV7-2 and TRBJ2-4; tentatively, D is TRBD1 or TRBD2 (5 bases each). CDR3 region: CASSPGTPSGNIQYF. The CDR3 DNA follows: TGTGCCAGCAGTCCCGGGACCCCCTCGGGGAACATTCAGTACTTC.